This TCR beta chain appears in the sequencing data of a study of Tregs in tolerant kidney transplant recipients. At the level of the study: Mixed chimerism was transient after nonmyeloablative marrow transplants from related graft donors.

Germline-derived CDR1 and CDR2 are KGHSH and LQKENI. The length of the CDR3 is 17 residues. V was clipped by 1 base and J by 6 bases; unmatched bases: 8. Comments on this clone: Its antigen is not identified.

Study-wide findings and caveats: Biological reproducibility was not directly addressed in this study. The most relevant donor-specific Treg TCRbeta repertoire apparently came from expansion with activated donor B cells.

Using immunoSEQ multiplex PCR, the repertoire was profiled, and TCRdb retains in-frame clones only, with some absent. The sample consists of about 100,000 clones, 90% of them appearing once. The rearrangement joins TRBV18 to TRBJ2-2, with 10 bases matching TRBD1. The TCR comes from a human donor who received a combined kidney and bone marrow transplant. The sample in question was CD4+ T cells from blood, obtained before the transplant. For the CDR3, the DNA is TGTGCCAGCTCACCACTCTATTGGGACAGGGGAGCCGGGGAGCTGTTTTTT. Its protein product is CASSPLYWDRGAGELFF. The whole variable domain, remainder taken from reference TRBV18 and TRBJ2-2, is NAGVMQNPRHLVRRRGQEARLRCSPMKGHSHVYWYRQLPEEGLKFMVYLQKENIIDESGMPKERFSAEFPKEGPSILRIQQVVRGDSAAYFCASSPLYWDRGAGELFFGEGSRLTVL.